The 27 T cell receptor beta chains listed next were all sequenced from one sample in a study of cytomegalovirus exposure and HLA in healthy donors. PCR primers comprised 60 Vbeta and 13 Jbeta primers. Sequencing used immunoSEQ multiplex PCR; TCRdb keeps in-frame clones, though not all of them. Of around 97,000 clones in the sample, 9.4% were seen once. Sequencing was done on a sample of PBMCs. The receptors were gathered from a man aged 50 to 59 in good health and CMV-seropositive.

This chain connects TRBV6-5 to TRBJ2-1; D is ambiguous. V lost 2 bases to trimming and J lost 8 bases, with 10 bases between them. Per germline, CDR1 MNHEY and CDR2 SVGAGI. This CDR3 is built from 13 residues. The CDR3 sequence is CASSYGGFHEQFF. For the CDR3, the DNA is TGTGCCAGCAGTTACGGTGGCTTTCATGAGCAGTTCTTC.

The chain is built from TRBV7-9 and TRBJ1-2; D gene uncertain. Trimming removed 5 bases from V and 0 bases from J, with 4 bases in between. The germline V gene encodes CDR1 SEHNR and CDR2 FQNEAQ (reference sequence). The CDR3 sequence is 12 residues long. The CDR3 DNA reads as TGTGCCAGCAGCATAACTAACTATGGCTACACCTTC. Amino acid sequence: CASSITNYGYTF.

This clone has just a few counts. The chain employs TRBV27 and TRBJ1-1; D is uncertain. This CDR3 spans 14 amino acids. The germline V gene has CDR1 MNHEY and CDR2 SMNVEV (reference sequence). Trimming removed 3 bases from V and 0 bases from J, with 8 bases in between. This CDR3 is CASSFTYMNTEAFF. CDR3 nucleotides: TGTGCCAGCAGTTTCACGTACATGAACACTGAAGCTTTCTTT.

V gene TRBV27 combines with J gene TRBJ1-2, with 7 bases matching TRBD1. Germline V gene data show CDR1 as MNHEY and CDR2 as SMNVEV (reference sequence). The CDR3 is made up of 14 amino acids. V trimming: 5 bases; J trimming: 4 bases; junction bases outside the gene matches: 7. CDR3 loop: CASSPRQGLYGYTF. The CDR3 DNA sequence: TGTGCCAGCAGTCCAAGACAGGGTCTCTATGGCTACACCTTC.

This clone has more than one count but fewer than ten. The chain joins TRBV14 to TRBJ2-7; 10 bases align to TRBD1. The length of the CDR3 is 16 residues. CDR1 and CDR2 from the germline V gene are SGHDN and FVKESK. With V trimmed by 5 bases and J by 4 bases, 11 bases remained unmatched. CDR3 loop: CASSVRLGTGVYEQYF. In DNA form, the CDR3 reads TGTGCCAGCAGCGTTCGACTCGGGACAGGGGTGTACGAGCAGTACTTC.

The chain's CDR3 is CASSLQGAEKLFF. The CDR3 DNA sequence: TGTGCCAGCTCACTTCAGGGTGCTGAAAAACTGTTTTTT. The chain links TRBV18 to TRBJ1-4, with a tentative D call TRBD1 (5 bases). Germline CDR1 and CDR2: KGHSH and LQKENI. Trimming removed 4 bases from V and 7 bases from J, with 10 bases in between. CDR3 length: 13 residues.

In this sample, this clone turned up once. The rearrangement joins TRBV7-9 to TRBJ1-5; D may be TRBD1 (5 bases). Germline V gene lookup returns CDR1 SEHNR and CDR2 FQNEAQ (reference sequence). This CDR3 contains 12 residues. Trimming removed 11 bases from V and 3 bases from J, with 11 bases in between. CDR3 DNA sequence: TGTGCCGGGGGGGGACCCAATCAGCCCCAGCATTTT. Translation gives CAGGGPNQPQHF.

The table lists this clone with a few counts. The chain links TRBV6-5 to TRBJ2-7; 9 bases are shared with TRBD1. The CDR3 runs to 15 residues. Looked up from germline, CDR1 is MNHEY and CDR2 is SVGAGI. Unmatched junction bases numbered 3, after V lost 0 bases and J lost 3 bases. Here the CDR3 reads CASSYSGTGFYEQYF. The CDR3 DNA reads as TGTGCCAGCAGTTACTCTGGGACAGGGTTCTACGAGCAGTACTTC.

The chain combines TRBV2 with TRBJ1-1, with 11 bases lining up with TRBD1. The ends lost 6 bases at V and 8 bases at J; junction bases unmatched: 8. CDR3 length equals 14 residues. Germline assignment: CDR1 SNHLY and CDR2 FYNNEI. This CDR3 is CASSGTGGRGEAFF. The CDR3 bases are TGTGCCAGCAGCGGGACAGGGGGTAGAGGGGAAGCTTTCTTT.

This clone was seen more than once but under ten times. The chain recombines TRBV19 with TRBJ2-3; TRBD1 matches 9 bases. In germline, CDR1 is LNHDA, CDR2 SQIVND (reference sequence). The CDR3 loop spans 16 amino acids. Germline trimming cut 5 bases from V and 2 bases from J; bases unmatched to any gene: 8. The DNA of the CDR3 is TGTGCCAGTAGTCAAGACCGGGACAGGGCCACAGATACGCAGTATTTT. This sequence encodes CASSQDRDRATDTQYF.

This chain uses TRBV7-6 with TRBJ2-7; 7 bases map to TRBD2. There are 14 residues in the CDR3. J was trimmed by 3 bases and V by 2 bases; bases with no gene match: 4. The germline gives CDR1 SGHVS, CDR2 FNYEAQ. CDR3 loop: CASSLRGEYYEQYF. As DNA, the CDR3 is TGTGCCAGCAGCTTACGGGGGGAGTACTACGAGCAGTACTTC.

The chain links TRBV9 to TRBJ1-4; 7 positions match TRBD1. CDR3 size: 14 residues. J gave up 8 bases and V 2 bases, and 6 bases lay outside the gene matches. Germline-derived CDR1 and CDR2 are SGDLS and YYNGEE. The CDR3 DNA is TGTGCCAGCAGCGTTGGGGACAGAGGGGAAAAACTGTTTTTT. The encoded protein is CASSVGDRGEKLFF. Full variable domain (outside the CDR3, taken from reference TRBV9 and TRBJ1-4): DSGVTQTPKHLITATGQRVTLRCSPRSGDLSVYWYQQSLDQGLQFLIQYYNGEERAKGNILERFSAQQFPDLHSELNLSSLELGDSALYFCASSVGDRGEKLFFGSGTQLSVL.

This clone was seen more than once but under ten times. This chain links TRBV2 with TRBJ2-3; 11 positions agree with TRBD2. With 3 bases clipped from V and 0 bases from J, the junction kept 2 bases outside the gene matches. This CDR3 has 16 residues. Germline V gene data show CDR1 as SNHLY and CDR2 as FYNNEI. CDR3 amino acids: CASSEGTSGSTDTQYF. Written as DNA, the CDR3 is TGTGCCAGCAGTGAGGGGACTAGCGGAAGCACAGATACGCAGTATTTT.

The table lists this clone with a few counts. The chain has TRBV19 and TRBJ1-5; possible D gene TRBD1, 5 bases. Between the trimmed V and J ends, which lost 9 bases and 5 bases, there was a span of 17 bases. CDR1 and CDR2 from the germline V gene are LNHDA and SQIVND (reference sequence). The CDR3 spans 14 residues. This CDR3 is CASRDFGKDQPQHF. In DNA, the CDR3 is TGTGCCAGCCGGGACTTTGGTAAGGATCAGCCCCAGCATTTT. The entire variable domain, with the rest obtained from reference TRBV19 and TRBJ1-5, is as follows: DGGITQSPKYLFRKEGQNVTLSCEQNLNHDAMYWYRQDPGQGLRLIYYSQIVNDFQKGDIAEGYSVSREKKESFPLTVTSAQKNPTAFYLCASRDFGKDQPQHFGDGTRLSIL.

The V gene is TRBV5-1, the J gene TRBJ2-2; D gene ambiguous. Germline loops: CDR1 SGHRS, CDR2 YFSETQ. V was clipped by 2 bases and J by 2 bases, with 10 bases between them. CDR3 length: 15 residues. For the CDR3, the DNA is TGCGCCAGCAGCTTATCGGTCGCCAACACCGGGGAGCTGTTTTTT. Translating it yields CASSLSVANTGELFF.

The table lists this clone with a few counts. The chain joins TRBV28 to TRBJ2-5, with TRBD1 identical over 11 bases. The J segment lost 5 bases and the V segment lost 7 bases, leaving 9 bases of the junction unmatched. The CDR3 loop spans 15 amino acids. Germline V gene sequence: CDR1 MDHEN, CDR2 SYDVKM. The CDR3 DNA reads as TGTGCCAGCATCTCCCACGGACAGGGGGCGGAGACCCAGTACTTC. Translating gives CASISHGQGAETQYF.

This clone was seen a few times. The chain joins TRBV29-1 to TRBJ1-5; TRBD1 agrees at 7 bases. Germline V gives CDR1 SQVTM, CDR2 ANQGSEA. Trimming at V came to 4 bases and at J to 0 bases, leaving 18 bases not matched to a gene. CDR3 length: 19 residues. The CDR3, as DNA: TGCAGCGTTGGCCCAATTTTGGCGGACAGGAATAATAGCAATCAGCCCCAGCATTTT. Residues: CSVGPILADRNNSNQPQHF.

This chain uses TRBV27 with TRBJ2-3; 12 bases align to TRBD2. Germline trimming cut 3 bases from V and 2 bases from J; bases unmatched to any gene: 6. This CDR3 has 17 amino acids. The germline CDR1 and CDR2 sequences are MNHEY and SMNVEV (reference sequence). The CDR3 spells CASSFRRTSGATDTQYF. For the CDR3, the DNA is TGTGCCAGCAGTTTCCGCCGGACTAGCGGGGCCACAGATACGCAGTATTTT.

This rearrangement joins TRBV6-5 to TRBJ1-4, with 10 bases that match TRBD1. The germline gives CDR1 MNHEY, CDR2 SVGAGI. The CDR3 spans 14 residues. J was trimmed by 8 bases and V by 6 bases; bases with no gene match: 6. The CDR3 DNA sequence: TGTGCCAGCAGCCTGACAGGGGGCAAAGAAAAACTGTTTTTT. It codes for CASSLTGGKEKLFF.

The rearrangement joins TRBV9 to TRBJ2-1, with 13 positions matching TRBD2. Germline CDR1 and CDR2: SGDLS and YYNGEE. The CDR3 consists of 15 residues. The J segment lost 5 bases and the V segment lost 4 bases, leaving 3 bases of the junction unmatched. CDR3 coding DNA: TGTGCCAGCAGCCCGGGACTAGCGGGAAACAATGAGCAGTTCTTC. Translation: CASSPGLAGNNEQFF.

In its sample, this clone was seen a few times. V is TRBV28 and J is TRBJ2-2, with 9 bases that match TRBD1. Trimming at V came to 6 bases and at J to 5 bases, leaving 7 bases not matched to a gene. The V gene's germline CDR1 is MDHEN and CDR2 SYDVKM. The CDR3 loop spans 15 amino acids. This CDR3 is CASRGQDRGTGELFF. The CDR3 nucleotides are TGTGCCAGCAGGGGCCAGGACAGGGGAACCGGGGAGCTGTTTTTT.

In this sample, this clone turned up a few times. The V gene is TRBV2, the J gene TRBJ2-6, with TRBD2 matching over 10 bases. Germline V gene lookup returns CDR1 SNHLY and CDR2 FYNNEI. This CDR3 comprises 17 residues. Unmatched junction bases numbered 6, after V lost 7 bases and J lost 0 bases. CDR3 sequence (DNA): TGTGCCAGCATTAAAAGCGGGAGGGGCTCTGGGGCCAACGTCCTGACTTTC. Amino acids: CASIKSGRGSGANVLTF.

This chain connects TRBV19 to TRBJ1-2, with D possibly TRBD1 on 5 matching bases. Trimming stripped 0 bases from V and 3 bases from J, with 8 bases between. This CDR3 is built from 14 residues. Per the germline V gene, CDR1 is LNHDA and CDR2 is SQIVND (reference sequence). The CDR3 protein is CASSIEGTYYGYTF. CDR3 coding DNA: TGTGCCAGTAGTATAGAAGGGACTTACTATGGCTACACCTTC.

The sample holds a few counts of this clone. V gene TRBV5-1 combines with J gene TRBJ2-7, with TRBD1 matching over 8 bases. Germline values: CDR1 SGHRS, CDR2 YFSETQ. The trim removed 3 bases at V and 2 bases at J, leaving 4 bases unmatched. This CDR3 spans 14 amino acids. The chain's CDR3 is CASSWRGQAYEQYF. For the CDR3, the DNA is TGCGCCAGCAGCTGGAGGGGACAGGCCTACGAGCAGTACTTC.

V usage is TRBV11-3 and J usage is TRBJ1-1; D remains unclear. Germline-derived CDR1 and CDR2 are SGHNT and YENEEA. Trimming removed 0 bases at V and 2 bases at J, with 10 bases between. The CDR3 has 15 residues. CDR3 protein: CASSLDSSSNTEAFF. In DNA, the CDR3 is TGTGCCAGCAGCTTAGATTCCAGTTCAAACACTGAAGCTTTCTTT.

The chain recombines TRBV7-9 with TRBJ2-7; 11 bases map to TRBD2. This CDR3 comprises 17 residues. Trimming at V came to 4 bases and at J to 2 bases, leaving 10 bases not matched to a gene. In germline, CDR1 is SEHNR, CDR2 FQNEAQ (reference sequence). CDR3 region: CASSSGGLAGFTYEQYF. CDR3 bases: TGTGCCAGCAGCTCCGGAGGACTAGCGGGCTTTACCTACGAGCAGTACTTC.

The chain employs TRBV5-5 and TRBJ1-4; 9 bases map to TRBD1. Trimming cost V 3 bases and J 4 bases; bases outside gene matches: 4. Germline V gene sequence: CDR1 SGHKS, CDR2 YYEKEE (reference sequence). This CDR3 is 15 amino acids long. The CDR3 DNA reads as TGTGCCAGCAGCTGGGGGACAGGGAATAATGAAAAACTGTTTTTT. Its translation is CASSWGTGNNEKLFF.